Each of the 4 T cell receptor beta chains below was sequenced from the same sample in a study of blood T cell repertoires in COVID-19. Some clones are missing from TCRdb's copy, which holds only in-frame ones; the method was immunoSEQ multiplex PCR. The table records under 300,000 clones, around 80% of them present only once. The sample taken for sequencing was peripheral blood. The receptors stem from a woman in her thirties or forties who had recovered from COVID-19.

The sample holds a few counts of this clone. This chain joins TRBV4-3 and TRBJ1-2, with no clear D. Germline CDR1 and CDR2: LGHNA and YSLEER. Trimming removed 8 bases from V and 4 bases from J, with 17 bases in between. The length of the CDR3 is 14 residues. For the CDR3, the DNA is TGCGCCAGCTCCCCTGGTGGCATTTCCTATGGCTACACCTTC. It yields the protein CASSPGGISYGYTF.

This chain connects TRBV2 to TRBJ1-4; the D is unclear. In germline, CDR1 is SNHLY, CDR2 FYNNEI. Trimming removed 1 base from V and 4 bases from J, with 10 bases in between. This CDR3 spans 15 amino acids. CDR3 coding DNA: TGTGCCAGCAGTGAAGTAGGAGGAGATAATGAAAAACTGTTTTTT. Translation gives CASSEVGGDNEKLFF. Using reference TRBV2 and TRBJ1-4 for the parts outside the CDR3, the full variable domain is EPEVTQTPSHQVTQMGQEVILRCVPISNHLYFYWYRQILGQKVEFLVSFYNNEISEKSEIFDDQFSVERPDGSNFTLKIRSTKLEDSAMYFCASSEVGGDNEKLFFGSGTQLSVL.

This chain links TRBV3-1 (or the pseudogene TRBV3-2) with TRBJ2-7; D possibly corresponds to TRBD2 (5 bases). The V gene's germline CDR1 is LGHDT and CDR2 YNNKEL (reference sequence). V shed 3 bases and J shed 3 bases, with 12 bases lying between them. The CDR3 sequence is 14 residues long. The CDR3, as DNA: TGTGCCAGCAGCCACTCGTCGGGGTACTACGAGCAGTACTTC. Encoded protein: CASSHSSGYYEQYF.

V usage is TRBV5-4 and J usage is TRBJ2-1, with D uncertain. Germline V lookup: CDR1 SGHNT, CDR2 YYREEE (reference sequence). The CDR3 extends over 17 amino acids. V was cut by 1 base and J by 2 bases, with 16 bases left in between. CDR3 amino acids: CASSLKLGASAYNEQFF. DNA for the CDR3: TGTGCCAGCAGCTTGAAATTAGGAGCCTCGGCCTACAATGAGCAGTTCTTC.